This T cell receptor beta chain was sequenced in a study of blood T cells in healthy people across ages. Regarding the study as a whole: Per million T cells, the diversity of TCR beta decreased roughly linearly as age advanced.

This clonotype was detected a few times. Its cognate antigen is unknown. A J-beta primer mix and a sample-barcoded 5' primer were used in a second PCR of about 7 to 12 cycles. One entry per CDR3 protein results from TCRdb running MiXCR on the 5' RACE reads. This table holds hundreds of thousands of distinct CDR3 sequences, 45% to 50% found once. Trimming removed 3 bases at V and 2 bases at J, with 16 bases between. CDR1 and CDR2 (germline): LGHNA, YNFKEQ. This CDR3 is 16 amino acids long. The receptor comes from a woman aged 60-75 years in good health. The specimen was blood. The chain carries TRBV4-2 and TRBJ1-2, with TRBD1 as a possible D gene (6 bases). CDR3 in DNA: TGTGCCAGCAGCCAGACTGTGGGGGCCAGAAACTATGGCTACACCTTC. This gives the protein CASSQTVGARNYGYTF.